The text below deals with one T cell receptor (beta chain). Its antigen is not identified. Repertoires were generated with immunoSEQ multiplex PCR, while TCRdb's copy carries only in-frame clones and drops some. The table records fewer than 600,000 clones, roughly 72% of them present only once. All of the donors resided in Nashville, Tennessee, and each was a Caucasian adult. The data were obtained in a study of shared clonotypes between healthy human individuals. Study outcomes and limitations: Represented genetic and exposure-history diversity was restricted by having few donors.

The germline V and J ends were trimmed by 4 bases and 9 bases, with 13 bases remaining between them. Germline V gene lookup returns CDR1 ENHRY and CDR2 SYGVKD. The CDR3 loop spans 12 amino acids. This receptor was obtained from a woman in her 40s in good health. Some clones in this sample may be carry-over from other donors' samples. This chain joins TRBV10-3 and TRBJ2-7; possibly TRBD2 for D (6 bases). Sequencing input: PBMCs. The CDR3 spells CAISAGEVAQYF. CDR3 DNA: TGTGCCATCAGTGCGGGGGAGGTTGCGCAGTACTTC.